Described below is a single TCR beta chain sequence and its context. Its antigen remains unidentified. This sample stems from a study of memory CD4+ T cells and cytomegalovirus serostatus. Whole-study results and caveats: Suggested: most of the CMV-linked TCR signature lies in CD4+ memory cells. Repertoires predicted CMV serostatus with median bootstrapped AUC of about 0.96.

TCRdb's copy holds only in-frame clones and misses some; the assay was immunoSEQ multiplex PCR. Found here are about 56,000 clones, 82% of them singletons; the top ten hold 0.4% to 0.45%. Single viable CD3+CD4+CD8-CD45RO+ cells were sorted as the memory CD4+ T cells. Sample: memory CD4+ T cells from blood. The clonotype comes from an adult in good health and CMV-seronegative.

The CDR3 is CASSQDPAGGLTGELFF. CDR3 sequence (DNA): TGCGCCAGCAGCCAAGATCCAGCGGGGGGGCTCACCGGGGAGCTGTTTTTT. The genes are TRBV4-3 and TRBJ2-2; 10 bases align to TRBD2. The ends lost 0 bases at V and 4 bases at J; junction bases unmatched: 5. The CDR3 loop spans 17 amino acids. Germline values: CDR1 LGHNA, CDR2 YSLEER.